The next 25 T cell receptor beta chains were all read from a single sample in a study of T-cell reconstitution after alpha-beta-depleted transplantation in children. Unique molecular identifiers were incorporated into the prepared TCRbeta library. TCRdb reprocessed the PCR reads with MiXCR, giving one entry per CDR3 protein. This sample has a few hundred thousand distinct CDR3 sequences, with roughly 7.8% found just once. No antigen is known for these receptors. Broader study findings: A year had passed since transplant, and T-cell counts and diversity by then came mostly from newly produced T cells.

Here the sequenced sample was peripheral blood, taken 360 days after TCRalphabeta/CD19-depleted stem cell transplant. The source of these receptors is a female patient aged 2 to 10 who had a stem cell transplant for Fanconi anemia, so the T cells may come from the graft donor.

This clonotype has only a few counts. V usage is TRBV11-2 and J usage is TRBJ2-7; D gene unclear. Germline V gives CDR1 SGHAT, CDR2 FQNNGV. Trimming shortened V by 1 base and J by 6 bases, and 10 bases separated the two germline ends. The CDR3 sequence is 13 residues long. This chain's CDR3 is CASSLGFLGEQYV. The CDR3 nucleotides are TGTGCCAGCAGCTTAGGGTTTTTAGGCGAGCAGTACGTC.

The V call is TRBV5-1, the J call TRBJ1-4, with D unresolved. Per germline, CDR1 SGHRS and CDR2 YFSETQ. CDR3 length equals 15 residues. V was shortened by 1 base and J by 5 bases, with 12 bases between the two germline ends. This CDR3 is CASSLSGSPNEKLFF. The CDR3 bases are TGCGCCAGCAGCTTGAGTGGGAGTCCGAATGAAAAACTGTTTTTT.

Comment on this clonotype: The final CDR3 position lacks the conserved phenylalanine or tryptophan, pointing to a likely read error. This chain joins TRBV6-1 and TRBJ2-4, with TRBD2 as a possible D gene (5 bases). The CDR3 consists of 16 residues. V was cut by 0 bases and J by 6 bases, with 15 bases left in between. Germline V lookup: CDR1 MNHNS, CDR2 SASEGT. CDR3 protein: CASSEAFRGGSNIQYS. The CDR3 nucleotides are TGTGCCAGCAGTGAAGCGTTTAGAGGAGGCTCAAACATTCAGTACTCC.

Ten or more counts support this clonotype. The rearrangement links TRBV5-1 to TRBJ2-7; 10 bases fit TRBD1. The CDR3 loop spans 15 amino acids. Unmatched junction bases numbered 1, after V lost 0 bases and J lost 1 base. Germline loops: CDR1 SGHRS, CDR2 YFSETQ. CDR3 residues: CASSLGQGASYEQYF. The CDR3 bases are TGCGCCAGCAGCTTGGGACAGGGGGCTTCCTACGAGCAGTACTTC.

This clonotype has ten or more counts. The chain carries TRBV12-3 or TRBV12-4 and TRBJ2-1; 7 bases agree with TRBD2. There are 12 residues in the CDR3. V was clipped by 6 bases and J by 13 bases; unmatched bases: 9. The CDR3 here is CASSSLAVHQFF. The CDR3 DNA follows: TGTGCCAGCAGCTCTCTAGCGGTCCACCAGTTCTTC.

A few counts support this clonotype. This rearrangement joins TRBV7-2 to TRBJ1-5; D is perhaps TRBD1 (6 bases). V was trimmed by 1 base and J by 5 bases, leaving 12 bases between them. Germline lookup yields CDR1 SGHTA and CDR2 FQGNSA. The CDR3 totals 15 residues. In DNA form, the CDR3 reads TGTGCCAGCAGCTTAGTCTCGACAGGCGATCAGCCCCAGCATTTT. It is translated as CASSLVSTGDQPQHF. Variable domain in full (rest from reference TRBV7-2 and TRBJ1-5): GAGVSQSPSNKVTEKGKDVELRCDPISGHTALYWYRQSLGQGLEFLIYFQGNSAPDKSGLPSDRFSAERTGGSVSTLTIQRTQQEDSAVYLCASSLVSTGDQPQHFGDGTRLSIL.

This clonotype was recorded a few times. This chain links TRBV6-5 with TRBJ1-2, with D unresolved. The CDR3 contains 12 residues. Germline values: CDR1 MNHEY, CDR2 SVGAGI. V lost 5 bases and J 7 bases, leaving 11 bases between the germline ends. The CDR3 protein is CASSDPPSGYTF. CDR3 sequence (DNA): TGTGCCAGCAGTGACCCTCCTTCTGGCTACACCTTC.

This clonotype was seen repeatedly, ten times or more. Its ends do not fully match the called genes, so a read error is possible. The V and J genes are TRBV12-3 or TRBV12-4 and TRBJ2-1; 9 nucleotides line up with TRBD2. The CDR3 is 18 amino acids. The CDR3 loop is CASSFPVGSRGGYYEQFF. The DNA of the CDR3 is TGTGCCAGCAGTTTCCCCGTGGGTTCGCGGGGGGGCTACTATGAGCAGTTCTTC.

The V and J genes are TRBV18 and TRBJ1-1; 8 bases match TRBD1. Germline CDR1 and CDR2: KGHSH and LQKENI. CDR3 size: 14 residues. V was clipped by 6 bases and J by 6 bases; unmatched bases: 9. DNA of the CDR3: TGTGCCAGCTCTAACAGGGGGATCGACCCTGAAGCTTTCTTT. This translates into CASSNRGIDPEAFF.

The chain couples TRBV10-2 to TRBJ2-7; 10 bases map to TRBD1. V gave up 5 bases and J gave up 4 bases; unmatched junction bases: 5. Germline loops: CDR1 WSHSY, CDR2 SAAADI. The CDR3 contains 14 residues. DNA of the CDR3: TGCGCCAGCAGTTTGGACAGGGGGAATTACGAGCAGTACGTC. This sequence encodes CASSLDRGNYEQYV.

The rearrangement uses TRBV12-3 or TRBV12-4 and TRBJ1-4, with TRBD1 matching 9 bases. The CDR3 is 16 residues long. Germline trimming cut 6 bases from V and 2 bases from J; bases unmatched to any gene: 7. The CDR3 DNA reads as TGTGCCAGCAGCGACAGGGGGATTGCGACTAATGAAAAACTGTTTTTT. It encodes CASSDRGIATNEKLFF.

This clonotype was seen ten or more times. The chain couples TRBV7-2 to TRBJ1-5; no firm D call. Germline V gene sequence: CDR1 SGHTA, CDR2 FQGNSA. The germline V and J ends were trimmed by 1 base and 7 bases, with 5 bases remaining between them. This CDR3 is built from 12 residues. CDR3 coding DNA: TGTGCCAGCAGCTTAGACGGGCAGCCCCAGCATTTT. Amino acid sequence: CASSLDGQPQHF.

This sequence joins TRBV5-1 and TRBJ1-4; D is unclear. Trimming cost V 0 bases and J 4 bases, with 10 bases left between them. The CDR3 is made up of 15 amino acids. CDR1 is SGHRS, CDR2 YFSETQ, per germline. The chain's CDR3 is CASSLDGRINEKLFF. The CDR3 DNA is TGCGCCAGCAGCTTGGACGGACGGATTAATGAAAAACTGTTTTTT.

This clonotype was found a few times. This chain joins TRBV18 and TRBJ1-3, with D perhaps TRBD1 (5 bases). This CDR3 spans 13 amino acids. Germline values: CDR1 KGHSH, CDR2 LQKENI. V lost 2 bases to trimming and J lost 8 bases, with 10 bases between them. In DNA form, the CDR3 reads TGTGCCAGCTCACCATCGGCGGGGGACACCATATATTTT. This translates into CASSPSAGDTIYF. Variable domain in full (rest from reference TRBV18 and TRBJ1-3): NAGVMQNPRHLVRRRGQEARLRCSPMKGHSHVYWYRQLPEEGLKFMVYLQKENIIDESGMPKERFSAEFPKEGPSILRIQQVVRGDSAAYFCASSPSAGDTIYFGEGSWLTVV.

CDR3 nucleotides: TGCGCCAGCAGCCGAGGGACAGCTGGAAACACCATATATTTT. Encoded protein: CASSRGTAGNTIYF. This chain links TRBV5-1 with TRBJ1-3; TRBD1 aligns across 7 bases. The CDR3 is made up of 14 amino acids. Germline assignment: CDR1 SGHRS and CDR2 YFSETQ. The junction had 3 bases not matched to a gene; V was cut back by 4 bases and J by 2 bases.

This clonotype was recorded many times. The V gene is TRBV20-1, the J gene TRBJ2-7; D not certain. Trimming removed 0 bases at V and 4 bases at J, with 10 bases between. This CDR3 contains 13 residues. The germline V gene has CDR1 DFQATT and CDR2 SNEGSKA (reference sequence). This CDR3 is CSARDRRRYEQYV. CDR3 coding DNA: TGCAGTGCTAGAGATCGCAGGAGATACGAGCAGTACGTC.

This clonotype was seen a handful of times. This chain uses TRBV6-2 or TRBV6-3 with TRBJ2-3; the match to TRBD2 covers 9 bases. Germline V lookup: CDR1 MNHEY, CDR2 SVGEGT. CDR3 length equals 16 residues. J lost 2 bases, V lost 2 bases, and 5 bases had no gene match. The CDR3: CASSYVAGVYTDTQYF. The CDR3 DNA follows: TGTGCCAGCAGTTACGTAGCGGGGGTATACACAGATACGCAGTATTTT.

This clonotype was recorded at least ten times. This chain joins TRBV29-1 and TRBJ1-4; D ambiguous. The CDR3 runs 13 residues. The germline V and J ends were trimmed by 3 bases and 7 bases, with 12 bases remaining between them. Germline lookup yields CDR1 SQVTM and CDR2 ANQGSEA. The CDR3 protein is CSVESPLAEKLFF. CDR3 DNA: TGCAGCGTTGAGTCTCCGCTGGCTGAAAAACTGTTTTTT.

This clonotype has ten or more counts. The gene calls are TRBV20-1 and TRBJ2-1, with D perhaps TRBD2 (6 bases). Germline values: CDR1 DFQATT, CDR2 SNEGSKA (reference sequence). V lost 3 bases and J 0 bases, leaving 12 bases between the germline ends. This CDR3 contains 15 residues. The CDR3 DNA follows: TGCAGTGCTAGTAAGGCGCGGGACTCCTACAATGAGCAGTTCTTC. This encodes CSASKARDSYNEQFF.

The genes are TRBV12-3 or TRBV12-4 and TRBJ1-6, with D possibly being TRBD1 (5 bases). The ends were cut back, 4 bases at V and 8 bases at J, with 18 bases in the middle. The CDR3 spans 16 residues. CDR3: CASSSRIGVGHSPLHF. CDR3 coding DNA: TGTGCCAGCAGTTCCCGAATAGGGGTCGGGCATTCACCCCTCCACTTT.

This clonotype has at least ten counts. The chain joins TRBV12-3 or TRBV12-4 to TRBJ2-7, with D possibly being TRBD1 (6 bases). The V and J ends lost 4 bases and 5 bases respectively, with 12 bases between them. The CDR3 spans 13 residues. For the CDR3, the DNA is TGTGCCAGCAGTTCCAGGGGTTTCGACGAGCAGTACTTC. Its translation: CASSSRGFDEQYF.

This chain uses TRBV3-1 with TRBJ1-5, with D perhaps matching TRBD1 (5 bases). CDR3 size: 15 residues. Per the germline V gene, CDR1 is LGHDT and CDR2 is YNNKEL (reference sequence). V dropped 4 bases and J dropped 2 bases, with 12 bases sitting between them. The CDR3 reads CASSPSGPGNQPQHF. CDR3 nucleotides: TGTGCCAGCAGCCCCTCGGGGCCCGGCAATCAGCCCCAGCATTTT.

This clonotype was recorded at least ten times. The J gene is TRBJ1-3, the V gene TRBV5-1; the D is unclear. The V end lost 5 bases, the J end lost 0 bases, and 9 bases lay between the germline ends. The germline CDR1 and CDR2 sequences are SGHRS and YFSETQ. This CDR3 is 14 amino acids long. CDR3 DNA: TGCGCCAGCAGACCGACCGGCTCTGGAAACACCATATATTTT. Translating it yields CASRPTGSGNTIYF.

This clonotype was recorded at least ten times. This rearrangement joins TRBV28 to TRBJ2-1; 13 bases align to TRBD2. Germline V gene sequence: CDR1 MDHEN, CDR2 SYDVKM. V shed 5 bases and J 0 bases; nucleotides not matched to a gene: 7. This CDR3 contains 18 residues. The CDR3 loop is CASSPGTSGVGSYNEQFF. The DNA of the CDR3 is TGTGCCAGCAGTCCGGGGACTAGCGGGGTGGGCTCCTACAATGAGCAGTTCTTC.

This chain connects TRBV7-9 to TRBJ2-7, with 10 bases lining up with TRBD2. Germline V CDR1 and CDR2: SEHNR, FQNEAQ (reference sequence). The CDR3 extends over 17 amino acids. J gave up 1 base and V 5 bases, and 11 bases lay outside the gene matches. The CDR3 region is CASSPFLLAGTSYEQYF. CDR3 coding DNA: TGTGCCAGCAGCCCATTCTTACTAGCGGGGACTTCCTACGAGCAGTACTTC. Supplemented by reference TRBV7-9 and TRBJ2-7, the full variable domain reads DTGVSQNPRHKITKRGQNVTFRCDPISEHNRLYWYRQTLGQGPEFLTYFQNEAQLEKSRLLSDRFSAERPKGSFSTLEIQRTEQGDSAMYLCASSPFLLAGTSYEQYFGPGTRLTVT.